The clone carrying this T cell receptor (beta chain) has more than one count but fewer than ten. The sample belongs to a study of blood T cells in healthy people across ages. PCR was performed a second time for about 6 to 12 cycles using a sample-barcoded 5' primer and a J-beta primer mix. The template-switch adaptor, which had 12 random nucleotides, put a tag on each cDNA molecule. From the 5' RACE reads, TCRdb called clonotypes with MiXCR, one entry per CDR3 protein. The table shows 900,000 to 950,000 distinct CDR3 sequences, with almost 30% occurring only once. This CDR3 has 12 amino acids. Germline V gives CDR1 MDHEN, CDR2 SYDVKM. Losses at the gene ends were 8 bases for V and 6 bases for J; bases not matched to a gene: 3. This sample was also put to use in a study of T cells of mothers and their children. That publication notes: Detection yielded no persistent microchimeric T cell clones.

The genes are TRBV28 and TRBJ1-5; 8 bases align to TRBD1. This clonotype was sampled from a woman aged 35 to 49 in good health. The sample comprised blood. The CDR3 is CASDRGGQPQHF. The CDR3 bases are TGTGCCAGCGACAGGGGTGGTCAGCCCCAGCATTTT.